A selection of T cell receptor beta chains follows, all from one sample in a study of cytomegalovirus exposure and HLA in healthy donors. Method: immunoSEQ multiplex PCR; TCRdb's copy keeps in-frame clones and lacks some. The table shows 150,000 to 200,000 clones, with more than 70% occurring only once. The specimen was PBMCs. The receptors here all came from a girl between 10 and 17 years old in good health and CMV-seronegative. Both conserved end residues are part of each CDR3. The order of the fields is clone size, D gene, J gene, V gene, CDR3 protein, CDR3 DNA. D genes are given only for firm matches. Clone size is not always given. Where it is, it says once, few, many or a class for expanded clones.

-	TRBD2	TRBJ2-7	TRBV27	CVSSPMAGLGLAGGPYEQYF	TGTGTCAGCTCACCGATGGCAGGACTGGGACTAGCGGGGGGACCGTACGAGCAGTACTTC
once	-	TRBJ1-4	TRBV9	CASSVGRGGATNEKLFF	TGTGCCAGCAGCGTAGGGAGGGGGGGAGCAACTAATGAAAAACTGTTTTTT
-	-	TRBJ2-1	TRBV12-2	CASRLAKAGGSYNEQFF	TGTGCAAGTCGCTTAGCGAAAGCGGGGGGGTCCTACAATGAGCAGTTCTTC
few	TRBD1	TRBJ1-1	TRBV6-6	CASSARTGNTEAFF	TGTGCCAGCAGTGCCCGGACAGGGAACACTGAAGCTTTCTTT
once	-	TRBJ2-1	TRBV9	CASSGGVSSYNEQFF	TGTGCCAGCAGCGGGGGGGTTAGCTCCTACAATGAGCAGTTCTTC
-	TRBD1	TRBJ1-2	TRBV7-8	CASSLLQGSNYGYTF	TGTGCCAGCAGCTTACTACAGGGGAGTAACTATGGCTACACCTTC
-	TRBD1	TRBJ1-2	TRBV5-4	CASSLGTGRGYTF	TGTGCCAGCAGCTTAGGGACAGGGAGAGGCTACACCTTC
-	TRBD1	TRBJ1-2	TRBV9	CASSPVGGQGTYGYTF	TGTGCCAGCAGCCCGGTAGGGGGACAGGGAACCTATGGCTACACCTTC
once	TRBD1	TRBJ1-6	TRBV5-6	CASSGMGQVFNSPLHF	TGTGCCAGCAGCGGAATGGGACAGGTCTTTAATTCACCCCTCCACTTT
-	-	TRBJ2-1	TRBV6-1	CASRAGGAVNEQFF	TGTGCCAGCCGTGCGGGCGGGGCGGTCAATGAGCAGTTCTTC
few	TRBD1	TRBJ1-1	TRBV5-1	CASSVKFDRGNTEAFF	TGCGCCAGCAGCGTAAAATTCGACAGGGGCAACACTGAAGCTTTCTTT
-	-	TRBJ2-2	TRBV28	CASSFQGLTGELFF	TGTGCCAGCAGTTTCCAGGGACTCACCGGGGAGCTGTTTTTT
few	TRBD1	TRBJ2-7	TRBV7-9	CASSQITGGPYEQYF	TGTGCCAGCAGCCAGATCACAGGGGGGCCCTACGAGCAGTACTTC
-	TRBD2	TRBJ2-3	TRBV7-9	CASTLAGPDTQYF	TGTGCCAGCACCCTAGCGGGGCCAGATACGCAGTATTTT
-	TRBD1	TRBJ1-1	TRBV27	CASSPWTGGNTEAFF	TGTGCCAGCAGTCCCTGGACAGGGGGGAACACTGAAGCTTTCTTT
-	-	TRBJ1-1	TRBV5-6	CASSGGVVRSTEAFF	TGTGCCAGCAGCGGCGGGGTCGTCAGGTCCACTGAAGCTTTCTTT
once	TRBD2	TRBJ2-1	TRBV19	CASQLAGASYNEQFF	TGTGCCAGTCAGCTAGCGGGGGCCTCCTACAATGAGCAGTTCTTC
-	TRBD1	TRBJ1-2	TRBV2	CASSWTGDQGYSYGYTF	TGTGCCAGCAGTTGGACAGGCGATCAGGGATATAGCTATGGCTACACCTTC
-	TRBD1	TRBJ1-5	TRBV19	CATGQVPQPQHF	TGTGCCACTGGACAGGTTCCTCAGCCCCAGCATTTT
-	TRBD1	TRBJ2-7	TRBV19	CASSWTGIDEQYF	TGTGCCAGTAGTTGGACAGGGATCGACGAGCAGTACTTC
-	-	TRBJ1-1	TRBV6-6	CASSPRDLNTEAFF	TGTGCCAGCAGTCCCCGGGACTTGAACACTGAAGCTTTCTTT
-	-	TRBJ1-5	TRBV19	CATMDSLNQPQHF	TGTGCCACCATGGACAGCCTCAATCAGCCCCAGCATTTT
-	-	TRBJ1-2	TRBV5-8	CASSVSFHGYTF	TGTGCCAGCAGCGTGTCATTTCATGGCTACACCTTC
-	TRBD1	TRBJ1-1	TRBV19	CASSKTGTEAFF	TGTGCCAGTAGTAAGACAGGGACTGAAGCTTTCTTT
few	-	TRBJ2-6	TRBV27	CASSLRGMTSGANVLTF	TGTGCCAGCAGCCTCAGGGGCATGACCTCTGGGGCCAACGTCCTGACTTTC
few	TRBD1	TRBJ1-1	TRBV7-9	CASSKQGALAFF	TGTGCCAGCAGTAAACAGGGGGCCCTAGCTTTCTTT
-	-	TRBJ1-3	TRBV2	CASSEGIMRGNTIYF	TGTGCCAGCAGTGAAGGTATCATGAGGGGAAACACCATATATTTT
few	TRBD2	TRBJ2-3	TRBV18	CASSREAGASTDTQYF	TGTGCCAGCTCGCGCGAAGCGGGGGCCAGCACAGATACGCAGTATTTT
-	TRBD1	TRBJ2-7	TRBV4-1	CASSQVRTGVHYEQYF	TGCGCCAGCAGCCAAGTCCGGACAGGGGTTCACTACGAGCAGTACTTC
-	TRBD1	TRBJ1-2	TRBV6-1	CASSGGQVFYGYTF	TGTGCCAGCAGTGGGGGACAGGTCTTCTATGGCTACACCTTC
few	TRBD2	TRBJ2-5	TRBV30	CAWSPGLAGAQETQYF	TGTGCCTGGAGTCCCGGACTAGCGGGGGCCCAAGAGACCCAGTACTTC
-	-	TRBJ1-4	TRBV9	CASSYSAGAEEKLFF	TGTGCCAGCAGCTACTCCGCGGGCGCCGAGGAAAAACTGTTTTTT
few	-	TRBJ1-5	TRBV9	CASSVSAAINQPQHF	TGTGCCAGCAGCGTGAGTGCGGCTATCAATCAGCCCCAGCATTTT
-	TRBD2	TRBJ2-3	TRBV7-3	CASSLVGLATDTQYF	TGTGCCAGCAGCTTAGTGGGACTAGCAACAGATACGCAGTATTTT
-	TRBD1	TRBJ1-5	TRBV18	CASSTGTGGPGAQHF	TGTGCCAGCTCAACCGGGACAGGGGGGCCTGGGGCCCAGCATTTT
once	TRBD1	TRBJ1-6	TRBV7-3	CASSSTGPDNSPLHF	TGTGCCAGCAGCTCGACAGGGCCCGATAATTCACCCCTCCACTTT
-	-	TRBJ1-1	TRBV27	CASSPSRSRTAEAFF	TGTGCCAGCTCACCCTCCAGGTCCCGAACGGCTGAAGCTTTCTTT
few	TRBD2	TRBJ2-3	TRBV4-2	CASSQERGGADTQYF	TGTGCCAGCAGCCAAGAGCGGGGGGGCGCAGATACGCAGTATTTT
-	TRBD2	TRBJ2-1	TRBV30	CAWSESGLGGVEQFF	TGTGCCTGGAGTGAATCGGGACTAGGAGGAGTTGAGCAGTTCTTC
few	TRBD1	TRBJ1-2	TRBV30	CAWTRDSQTGARGSYTF	TGTGCCTGGACAAGGGACTCCCAGACAGGGGCGCGAGGTAGCTACACCTTC
-	-	TRBJ1-2	TRBV6-5	CASSYSSNLNYGYTF	TGTGCCAGCAGTTACTCGAGTAACCTTAACTATGGCTACACCTTC